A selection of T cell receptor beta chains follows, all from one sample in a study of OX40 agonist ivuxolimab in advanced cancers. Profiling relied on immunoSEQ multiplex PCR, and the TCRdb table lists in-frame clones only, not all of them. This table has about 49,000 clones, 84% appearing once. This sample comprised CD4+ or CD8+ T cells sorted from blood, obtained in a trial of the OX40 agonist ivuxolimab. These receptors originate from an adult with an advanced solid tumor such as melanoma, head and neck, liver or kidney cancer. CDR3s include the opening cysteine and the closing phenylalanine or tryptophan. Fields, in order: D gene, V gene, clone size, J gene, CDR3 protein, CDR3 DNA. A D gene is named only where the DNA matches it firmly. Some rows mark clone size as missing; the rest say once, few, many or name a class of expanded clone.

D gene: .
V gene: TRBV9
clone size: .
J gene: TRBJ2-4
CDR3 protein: CASSEGGFATELAKNIQYF
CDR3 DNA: TGTGCCAGCAGCGAGGGGGGATTTGCGACAGAACTAGCCAAAAACATTCAGTACTTC

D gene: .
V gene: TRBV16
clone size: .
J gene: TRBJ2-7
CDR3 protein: CASRASIGGSAEQYF
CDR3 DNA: TGTGCCAGCAGAGCCTCTATCGGGGGAAGTGCCGAGCAGTACTTC

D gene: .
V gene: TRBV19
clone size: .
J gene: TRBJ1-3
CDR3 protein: CASSKGPYDSTGNTIYF
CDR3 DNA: TGTGCCAGTAGTAAGGGCCCCTACGACAGCACTGGAAACACCATATATTTT

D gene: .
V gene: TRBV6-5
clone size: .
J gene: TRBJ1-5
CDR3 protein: CASSYSQYSNQPQHF
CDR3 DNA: TGTGCCAGCAGTTACTCGCAGTATAGCAATCAGCCCCAGCATTTT

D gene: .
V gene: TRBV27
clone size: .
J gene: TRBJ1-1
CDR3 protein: CASSFLGGAAFF
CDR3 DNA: TGTGCCAGCAGTTTTTTAGGGGGGGCGGCTTTCTTT

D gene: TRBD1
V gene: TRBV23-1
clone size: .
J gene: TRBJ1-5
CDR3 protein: CASSPRDRNQPQHF
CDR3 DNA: TGCGCCAGCAGCCCCCGGGACAGGAATCAGCCCCAGCATTTT

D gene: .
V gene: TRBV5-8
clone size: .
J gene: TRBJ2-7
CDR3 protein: CASSLIGTTYEQYF
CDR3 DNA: TGTGCCAGCAGCTTGATAGGGACCACTTACGAGCAGTACTTC

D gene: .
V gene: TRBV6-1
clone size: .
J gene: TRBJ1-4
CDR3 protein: CASSEAGQGEKLFF
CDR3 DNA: TGTGCCAGCAGTGAAGCCGGTCAAGGTGAAAAACTGTTTTTT

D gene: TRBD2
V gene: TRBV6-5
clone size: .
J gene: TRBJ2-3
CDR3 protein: CASSLLLAGTDTQYF
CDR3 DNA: TGTGCCAGCAGCCTTCTACTAGCGGGCACAGATACGCAGTATTTT

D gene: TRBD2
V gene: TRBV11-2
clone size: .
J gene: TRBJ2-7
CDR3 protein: CASSLPGGEQYF
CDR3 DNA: TGTGCCAGCAGCTTGCCGGGAGGCGAGCAGTACTTC

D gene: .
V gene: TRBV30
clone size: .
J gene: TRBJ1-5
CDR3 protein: CAWSPLVGDQPQHF
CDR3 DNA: TGTGCCTGGAGCCCGTTAGTCGGGGATCAGCCCCAGCATTTT

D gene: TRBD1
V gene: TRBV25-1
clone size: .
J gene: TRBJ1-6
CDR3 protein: CASKSTGSNSPLHF
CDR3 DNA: TGTGCCAGCAAGTCGACAGGGTCCAATTCACCCCTCCACTTT

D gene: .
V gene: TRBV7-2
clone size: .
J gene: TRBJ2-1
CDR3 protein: CASSPVSYNEQFF
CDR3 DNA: TGTGCCAGCAGCCCCGTCTCTTACAATGAGCAGTTCTTC

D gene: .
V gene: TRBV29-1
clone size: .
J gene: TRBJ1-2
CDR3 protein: CSVVGGQSYGYTF
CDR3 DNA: TGCAGCGTTGTCGGGGGTCAAAGCTATGGCTACACCTTC

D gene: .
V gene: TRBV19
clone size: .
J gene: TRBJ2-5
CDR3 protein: CASSRVALETQYF
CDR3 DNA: TGTGCCAGTAGTAGGGTCGCACTTGAGACCCAGTACTTC

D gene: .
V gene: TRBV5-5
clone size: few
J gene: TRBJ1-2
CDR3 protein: CASSLDGYTF
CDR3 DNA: TGTGCCAGCAGCTTGGATGGCTACACCTTC

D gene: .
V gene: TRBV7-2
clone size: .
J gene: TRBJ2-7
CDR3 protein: CASSLGLAGYEQYF
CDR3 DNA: TGTGCCAGCAGCTTAGGTCTCGCGGGCTACGAGCAGTACTTC

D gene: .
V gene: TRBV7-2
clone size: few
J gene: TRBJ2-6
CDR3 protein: CASSPTSFNSGANVLTF
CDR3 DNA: TGTGCCAGCAGCCCAACGAGTTTTAATTCTGGGGCCAACGTCCTGACTTTC

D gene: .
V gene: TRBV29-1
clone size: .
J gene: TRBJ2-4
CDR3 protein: CSVAQPLAKNIQYF
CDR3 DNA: TGCAGCGTTGCTCAGCCCTTAGCCAAAAACATTCAGTACTTC

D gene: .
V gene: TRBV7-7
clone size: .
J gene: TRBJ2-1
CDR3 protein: CASSLDSNNEQFF
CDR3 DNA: TGTGCCAGCAGCTTAGACAGTAACAATGAGCAGTTCTTC

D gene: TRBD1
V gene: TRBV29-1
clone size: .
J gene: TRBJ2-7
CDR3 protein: CSAGTDHEQYF
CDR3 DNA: TGCAGCGCCGGGACAGACCACGAGCAGTACTTC

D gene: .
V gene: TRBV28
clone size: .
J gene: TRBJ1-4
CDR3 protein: CASYSRPEHEKLFF
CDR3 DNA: TGTGCCAGCTATTCGAGGCCCGAACATGAAAAACTGTTTTTT

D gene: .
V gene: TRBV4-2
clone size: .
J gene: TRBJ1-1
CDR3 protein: CASSQGPNTEAFF
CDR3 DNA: TGTGCCAGCAGCCAAGGACCGAACACTGAAGCTTTCTTT

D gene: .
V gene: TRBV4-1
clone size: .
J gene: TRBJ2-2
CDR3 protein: CASSQDQVNTGELFF
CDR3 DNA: TGCGCCAGCAGCCAAGATCAGGTTAACACCGGGGAGCTGTTTTTT

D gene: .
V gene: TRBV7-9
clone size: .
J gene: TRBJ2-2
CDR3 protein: CASSLVQGPTGELFF
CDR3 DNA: TGTGCCAGCAGCTTAGTTCAGGGTCCGACCGGGGAGCTGTTTTTT

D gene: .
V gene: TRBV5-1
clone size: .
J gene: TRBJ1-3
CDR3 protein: CASSLELSGNTIYF
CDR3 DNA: TGCGCCAGCAGCTTGGAGCTCTCTGGAAACACCATATATTTT

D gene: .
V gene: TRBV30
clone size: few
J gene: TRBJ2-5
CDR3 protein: CAWSVGLGAQETQYF
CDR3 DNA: TGTGCCTGGAGTGTAGGCCTCGGCGCACAAGAGACCCAGTACTTC

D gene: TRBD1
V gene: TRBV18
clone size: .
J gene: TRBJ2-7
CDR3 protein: CASSRTGRPYEQYF
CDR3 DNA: TGTGCCAGCTCAAGGACAGGGCGGCCCTACGAGCAGTACTTC

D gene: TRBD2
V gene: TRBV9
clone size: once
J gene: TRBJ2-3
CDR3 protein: CASSSYEGRTSADTQYF
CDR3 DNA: TGTGCCAGCAGCTCCTATGAAGGGAGGACTAGCGCAGATACGCAGTATTTT

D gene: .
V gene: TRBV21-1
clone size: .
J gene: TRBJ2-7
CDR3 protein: CASSPVRDSWREQYF
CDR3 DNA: TGTGCCAGCAGCCCGGTAAGGGATTCCTGGCGCGAGCAGTACTTC

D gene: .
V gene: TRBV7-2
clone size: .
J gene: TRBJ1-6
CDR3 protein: CASAKGTYNSPLHF
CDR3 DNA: TGTGCCAGCGCCAAGGGGACTTATAATTCACCCCTCCACTTT

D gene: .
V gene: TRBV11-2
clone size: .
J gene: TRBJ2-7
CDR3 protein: CASSPFGTSSYEQYF
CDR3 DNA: TGTGCCAGCAGCCCTTTCGGGACCAGCTCCTACGAGCAGTACTTC

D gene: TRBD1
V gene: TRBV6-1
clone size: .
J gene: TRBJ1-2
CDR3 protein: CASSEGVTGTGRGYTF
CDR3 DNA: TGTGCCAGCAGTGAGGGGGTTACCGGGACAGGTCGTGGCTACACCTTC

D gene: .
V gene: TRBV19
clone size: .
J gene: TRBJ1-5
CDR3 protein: CASSIRPPGSGGIYSNQPQHF
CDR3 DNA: TGTGCCAGTAGTATTCGCCCTCCGGGCTCCGGGGGGATATATAGCAATCAGCCCCAGCATTTT

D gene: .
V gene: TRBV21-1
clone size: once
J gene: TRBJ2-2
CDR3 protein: CASLPVTFPGIYTGELFF
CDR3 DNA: TGTGCCAGCCTCCCAGTCACTTTCCCAGGGATTTACACCGGGGAGCTGTTTTTT

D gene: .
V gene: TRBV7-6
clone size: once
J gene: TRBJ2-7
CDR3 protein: CASSLDREQYF
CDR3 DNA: TGTGCCAGCAGCTTAGACCGCGAGCAGTACTTC

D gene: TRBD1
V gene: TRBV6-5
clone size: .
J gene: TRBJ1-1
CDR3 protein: CASKGQGGNTEAFF
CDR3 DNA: TGTGCCAGCAAGGGACAGGGTGGGAACACTGAAGCTTTCTTT

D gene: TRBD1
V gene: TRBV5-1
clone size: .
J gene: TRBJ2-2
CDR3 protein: CASSLGVRTGYTGELFF
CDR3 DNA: TGCGCCAGCAGCTTGGGTGTTCGGACAGGGTACACCGGGGAGCTGTTTTTT

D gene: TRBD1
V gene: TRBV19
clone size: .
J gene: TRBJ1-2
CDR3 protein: CASSTTGSRLGYTF
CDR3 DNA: TGTGCCAGTAGTACGACAGGGAGCCGTCTGGGCTACACCTTC

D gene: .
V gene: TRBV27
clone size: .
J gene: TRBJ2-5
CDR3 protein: CASSSLTAPQETQYF
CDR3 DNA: TGTGCCAGCAGTTCATTAACAGCACCCCAAGAGACCCAGTACTTC

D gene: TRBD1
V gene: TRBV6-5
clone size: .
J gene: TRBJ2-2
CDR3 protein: CASSSALKTGTGELFF
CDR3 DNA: TGTGCCAGCAGTTCCGCCCTGAAGACAGGGACCGGGGAGCTGTTTTTT

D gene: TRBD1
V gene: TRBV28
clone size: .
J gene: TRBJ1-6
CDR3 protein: CASSLAGGGIYNSPLHF
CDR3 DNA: TGTGCCAGCAGTTTGGCTGGAGGGGGCATCTATAATTCACCCCTCCACTTT

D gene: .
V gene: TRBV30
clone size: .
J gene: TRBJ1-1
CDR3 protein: CAWRGGRKNTEAFF
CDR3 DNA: TGTGCCTGGAGGGGGGGCAGGAAGAACACTGAAGCTTTCTTT

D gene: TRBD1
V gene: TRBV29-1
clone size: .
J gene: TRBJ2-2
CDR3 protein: CSVGWDRPTGELFF
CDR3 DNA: TGCAGCGTTGGGTGGGACAGGCCCACCGGGGAGCTGTTTTTT